This TCR beta chain is drawn from a study of blood T cell repertoires in COVID-19. Authors' data handling: For nucleated cells, counts were estimated from reference gene primer amplification. The protocol was immunoSEQ multiplex PCR, while the TCRdb copy is restricted to in-frame clones and leaves out a portion. D and trimming were read from the DNA, whereas the V and J calls and clone size are those reported in that table. The sample has around 40,000 clones; 70% to 90% are singletons. Trimming stripped 1 base from V and 1 base from J, with 17 bases between. Germline CDR1 and CDR2: SQVTM and ANQGSEA. CDR3 length equals 18 residues.

Sequenced: peripheral blood. The chain combines TRBV29-1 with TRBJ2-6, with a possible D match to TRBD1 (5 bases). The sequence derives from a man aged 55 to 69 with active COVID-19. CDR3 loop: CSVEVGAGLGSGANVLTF. CDR3 nucleotide sequence: TGCAGCGTTGAAGTAGGAGCAGGGCTGGGGTCTGGGGCCAACGTCCTGACTTTC.